This TCR beta chain was found in a study of CD8+ T cells in alopecia areata. Study overall: Severity scores in treated patients reflected the percentage of scalp affected.

Extraction of RNA preceded its reverse transcription into cDNA, which served as the sequencing template. Only in-frame clones appear in the TCRdb table, and some are missing; sequencing was by immunoSEQ multiplex PCR. The data contain approximately 200,000 clones, about 62% of them singletons. CDR3 length equals 14 residues. Germline V gives CDR1 SNHLY, CDR2 FYNNEI. Trimming cost V 7 bases and J 0 bases, with 10 bases left between them. As to treatment: oral pan-JAK inhibitor, 5-10 mg twice daily. Researchers took lesional scalp punch biopsies and peripheral blood from people who were alopecia areata patients.

The TCR comes from a human donor with alopecia areata. The material sequenced was CD4+ T cells sorted from blood, taken at week 24, from a patient treated with tofacitinib. The rearrangement uses TRBV2 and TRBJ2-1; the D is unclear. CDR3 sequence: CASKPESSYNEQFF. The CDR3 DNA reads TGTGCCAGCAAACCCGAGAGCTCCTACAATGAGCAGTTCTTC.